Here is one TCR beta chain with its context. The data were taken from a study of blood T cells in healthy people across ages. The germline gives CDR1 MNHEY, CDR2 SVGAGI. This CDR3 has 13 amino acids. With 3 bases removed from V and 5 bases from J, the gap between germline ends came to 10 bases. Combining a sample-barcoded 5' primer with a J-beta primer mix, a second PCR ran for roughly 6 to 12 cycles. MiXCR, applied by TCRdb to the 5' RACE reads, yields one record per CDR3 protein. The table lists about 640,000 distinct CDR3 sequences, 35% to 50% of them singletons. The sequencing sample was made of blood. V gene TRBV6-5 combines with J gene TRBJ1-1; D is unresolved. The source is a man aged 80 or over in good health. The CDR3 nucleotides are TGTGCCAGCAGTTATGAGGGAGGGACTGAAGCTTTCTTT. This sequence encodes CASSYEGGTEAFF.